What follows is one T cell receptor (beta chain) and its context. This entry belongs to a study of T cell changes during pregnancy in multiple sclerosis. This CDR3 has 14 amino acids. The V gene end was trimmed by 7 bases and the J gene end by 1 base; junction bases not matched to a gene: 3. CDR1 and CDR2 from the germline V gene are GTSNPN and SVGIG (reference sequence). This table comes from immunoSEQ multiplex PCR, and its TCRdb copy is limited to in-frame clones, with some not included. The table shows tens of thousands of clones, with about 92% occurring only once. The chain links TRBV30 to TRBJ2-1; 11 bases match TRBD2. This specimen consisted of CD4+ T cells from peripheral blood mononuclear cells, obtained after pregnancy. The clonotype originates from a female donor with multiple sclerosis, enrolled in a pregnancy study. In DNA form, the CDR3 reads TGTGCCTCGGGACTAGCGGTTTCCTACAATGAGCAGTTCTTC. Protein: CASGLAVSYNEQFF.